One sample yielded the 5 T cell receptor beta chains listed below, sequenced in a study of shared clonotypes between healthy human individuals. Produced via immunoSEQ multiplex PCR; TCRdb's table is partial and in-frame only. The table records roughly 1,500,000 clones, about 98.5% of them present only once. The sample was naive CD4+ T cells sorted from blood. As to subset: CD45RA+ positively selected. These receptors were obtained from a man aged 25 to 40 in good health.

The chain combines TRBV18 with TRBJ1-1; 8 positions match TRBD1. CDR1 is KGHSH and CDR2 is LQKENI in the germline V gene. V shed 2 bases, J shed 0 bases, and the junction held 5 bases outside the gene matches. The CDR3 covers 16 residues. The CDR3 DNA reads TGTGCCAGCTCACCAAGACAGGGGCCAATGAACACTGAAGCTTTCTTT. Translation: CASSPRQGPMNTEAFF.

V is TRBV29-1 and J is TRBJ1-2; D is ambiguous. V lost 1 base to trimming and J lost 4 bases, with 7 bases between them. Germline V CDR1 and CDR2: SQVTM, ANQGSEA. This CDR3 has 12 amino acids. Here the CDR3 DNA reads TGCAGCGTTGAAGGAGTGCTCTATGGCTACACCTTC. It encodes CSVEGVLYGYTF. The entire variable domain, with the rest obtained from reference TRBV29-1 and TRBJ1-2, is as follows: SAVISQKPSRDICQRGTSLTIQCQVDSQVTMMFWYRQQPGQSLTLIATANQGSEATYESGFVIDKFPISRPNLTFSTLTVSNMSPEDSSIYLCSVEGVLYGYTFGSGTRLTVV.

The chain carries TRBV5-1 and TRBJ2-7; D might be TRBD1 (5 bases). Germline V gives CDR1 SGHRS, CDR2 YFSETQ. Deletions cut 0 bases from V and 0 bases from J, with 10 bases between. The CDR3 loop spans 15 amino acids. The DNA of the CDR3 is TGCGCCAGCAGCTTGGGTCTGGACAACTCCTACGAGCAGTACTTC. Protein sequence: CASSLGLDNSYEQYF.

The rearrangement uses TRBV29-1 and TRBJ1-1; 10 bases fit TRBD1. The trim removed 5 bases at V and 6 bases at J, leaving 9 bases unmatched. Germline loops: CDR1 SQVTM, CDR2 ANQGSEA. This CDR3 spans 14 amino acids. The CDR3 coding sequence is TGCAGCGTTCAACTCGGGACAGGGGAAGCTGAAGCTTTCTTT. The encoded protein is CSVQLGTGEAEAFF.

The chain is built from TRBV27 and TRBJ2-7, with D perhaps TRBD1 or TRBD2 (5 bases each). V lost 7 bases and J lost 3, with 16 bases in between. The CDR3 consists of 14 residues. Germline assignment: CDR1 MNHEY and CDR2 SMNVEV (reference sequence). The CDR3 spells CASKAGTKGYEQYF. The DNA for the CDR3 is TGTGCCAGCAAGGCCGGGACCAAAGGCTACGAGCAGTACTTC.